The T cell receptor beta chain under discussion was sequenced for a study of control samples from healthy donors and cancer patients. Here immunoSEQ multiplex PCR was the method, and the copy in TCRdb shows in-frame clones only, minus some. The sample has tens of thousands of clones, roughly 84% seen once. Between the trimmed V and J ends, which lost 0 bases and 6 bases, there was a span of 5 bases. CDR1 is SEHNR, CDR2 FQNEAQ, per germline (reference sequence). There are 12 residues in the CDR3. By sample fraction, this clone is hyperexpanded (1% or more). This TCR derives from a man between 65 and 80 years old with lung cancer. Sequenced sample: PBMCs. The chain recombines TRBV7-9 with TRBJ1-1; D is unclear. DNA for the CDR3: TGTGCCAGCAGCTTAGCGGGTGCTGAAGCTTTCTTT. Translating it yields CASSLAGAEAFF.